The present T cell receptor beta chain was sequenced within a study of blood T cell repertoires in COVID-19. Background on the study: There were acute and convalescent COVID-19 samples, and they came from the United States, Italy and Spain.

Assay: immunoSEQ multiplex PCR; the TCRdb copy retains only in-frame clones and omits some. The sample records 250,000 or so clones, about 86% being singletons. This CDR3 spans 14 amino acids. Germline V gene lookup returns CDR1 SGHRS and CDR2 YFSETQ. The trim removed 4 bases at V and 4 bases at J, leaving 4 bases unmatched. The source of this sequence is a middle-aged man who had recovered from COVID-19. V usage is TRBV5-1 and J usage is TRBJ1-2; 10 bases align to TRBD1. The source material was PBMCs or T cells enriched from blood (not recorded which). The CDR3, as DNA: TGCGCCAGCAGCGAGGGACAGGGGTTCTATGGCTACACCTTC. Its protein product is CASSEGQGFYGYTF.